The clone carrying this T cell receptor beta chain was counted a few times. TCRdb redid the calling of the RT-PCR reads with MiXCR, one entry per CDR3 protein. The data contain roughly 940,000 distinct CDR3 sequences, more than 15% of them singletons. This record belongs to a study of patients and donors after allogeneic stem cell transplantation. This CDR3 is built from 14 residues. Germline CDR1 SQVTM, CDR2 ANQGSEA. Trimming removed 3 bases from V and 0 bases from J, with 6 bases in between. The TCR originated in a human donor who was either an allogeneic HSCT recipient or a stem cell or donor lymphocyte infusion donor (not recorded which). It is not recorded whose cells these are; they may come from a transplant donor. The V call is TRBV29-1, the J call TRBJ2-6; D not certain. Specimen: blood, either unsorted or a sorted T cell fraction (not recorded which). The CDR3 DNA follows: TGCAGCGTTGACGGACCCTCTGGGGCCAACGTCCTGACTTTC. Its protein is CSVDGPSGANVLTF.